This T cell receptor (beta chain) was found in a study of regulatory T cells in long-lasting Graves disease. Study-level background: More than 5 years of antithyroid drugs with positive TSH receptor antibodies defined persistent Graves' disease.

CDR3 length equals 14 residues. The V end was cut by 6 bases, the J end by 5 bases, with 14 bases between. The germline V gene has CDR1 MNHEY and CDR2 SVGEGT. Indicated time point: persistent/refractory GD, antithyroid drugs over 5 years with positive TRAb. Extracted RNA from PBMCs served as the source of the TCR library. The count of this clonotype is one. Its antigen is not identified. Study-wide points: Newly diagnosed Graves' patients exceeded persistent ones in TCR diversity.

Arm-PCR of CDR3 regions with iRepertoire HTBI primers generated TCR beta libraries. One entry per CDR3 protein results from TCRdb running MiXCR on the multiplex PCR reads. The sample consists of roughly 430,000 distinct CDR3 sequences, about 21% of them appearing once. This material consisted of peripheral blood mononuclear cells (PBMCs), taken when the disease was refractory, from a patient treated with antithyroid drugs. The V and J genes are TRBV6-2 or TRBV6-3 and TRBJ2-1; D may be TRBD2 (6 bases). This TCR derives from a female donor with Graves disease. This CDR3 reads CASSELASHNEQFF. In DNA form, the CDR3 reads TGTGCCAGCAGCGAACTAGCTTCCCACAATGAGCAGTTCTTC.